A single sample is the source of the 31 T cell receptor beta chains below, sequenced in a study of low-dose radiotherapy and immunotherapy resistance in tumors. Gene-specific TRAV and TRBV primers were used for first-strand cDNA, covering alpha and beta chains. Both a constant-region primer and a V-primer adapter served to amplify TCRs across roughly 20 PCR cycles. TCRdb used MiXCR to reprocess the reads, holding one entry per CDR3 protein. The sample has about 64,000 distinct CDR3 sequences; about 25% are singletons. Sample time point: before trial treatment. Sequencing used PBMCs, obtained before treatment. These receptors originate from a male donor with rectosigmoid adenocarcinoma.

This chain joins TRBV6-2 or TRBV6-3 and TRBJ2-2, with TRBD2 matching over 10 bases. The CDR3 has 16 amino acids. The J segment lost 5 bases and the V segment lost 6 bases, leaving 9 bases of the junction unmatched. CDR1 is MNHEY and CDR2 is SVGEGT in the germline V gene. CDR3 sequence reads: CASSPERGGMTGELFF. CDR3 bases: TGTGCCAGCAGCCCAGAGCGGGGGGGCATGACCGGGGAGCTGTTTTTT.

This clonotype was seen many times. The chain is built from TRBV12-3 or TRBV12-4 and TRBJ1-4, with D unclear. The CDR3 sequence is 13 residues long. V lost 10 bases and J lost 3, with 12 bases in between. The CDR3 spells CATQFRSNEKLFF. For the CDR3, the DNA is TGTGCCACCCAGTTCCGATCTAATGAAAAACTGTTTTTT.

This clonotype was observed many times. The chain has TRBV6-5 and TRBJ2-5; the D is unclear. Germline assignment: CDR1 MNHEY and CDR2 SVGAGI. The CDR3 is 11 residues long. Trimming took off 4 bases at V and 6 bases at J, with 6 bases between the two ends. CDR3 amino acids: CASSFEQTQYF. CDR3 bases: TGTGCCAGCAGTTTTGAACAGACCCAGTACTTC.

This clonotype was recorded many times. This sequence joins TRBV13 and TRBJ2-3; D gene unclear. The V and J ends lost 2 bases and 2 bases respectively, with 2 bases between them. Germline lookup yields CDR1 PRHDT and CDR2 FYEKMQ (reference sequence). This CDR3 is 12 amino acids long. This CDR3 reads CASSLITDTQYF. The CDR3 nucleotides read TGTGCCAGCAGCTTAATCACAGATACGCAGTATTTT.

The V gene is TRBV5-6, the J gene TRBJ2-5; possibly TRBD1 for D (6 bases). CDR3 length: 11 amino acids. Trimming shortened V by 4 bases and J by 7 bases, and 8 bases separated the two germline ends. CDR1 SGHDT and CDR2 YYEEEE come from the germline V gene. The CDR3 reads CASSKGGTQYF. The CDR3 nucleotides are TGTGCCAGCAGCAAAGGGGGGACCCAGTACTTC.

The chain links TRBV5-1 to TRBJ1-4, with D tentatively TRBD1 (5 bases). This CDR3 region has 17 residues. CDR1 is SGHRS, CDR2 YFSETQ, per germline. V lost 7 bases and J 3 bases, leaving 22 bases between the germline ends. Here the CDR3 DNA reads TGCGCCAGCGGTTTCGATGGCCGCGGGACGGCTAATGAAAAACTGTTTTTT. Translated: CASGFDGRGTANEKLFF.

This clonotype was detected only a few times. A far larger clone is one nucleotide away, so this likely arose from a read error. The rearrangement uses TRBV7-2 and TRBJ2-1; 8 nucleotides line up with TRBD2. V shed 4 bases, J shed 10 bases, and the junction held 18 bases outside the gene matches. This CDR3 has 17 amino acids. CDR1 is SGHTA, CDR2 FQGNSA, per germline. CDR3 residues: CASSSPDVSGGTYEQFF. The CDR3 nucleotides are TGTGCCAGCAGCTCCCCAGATGTCAGCGGGGGAACCTACGAGCAGTTCTTC.

This clonotype was counted ten times or more. The genes are TRBV7-2 and TRBJ1-4, with D hard to call. V was pared by 5 bases and J by 2 bases, with 12 bases between. Germline assignment: CDR1 SGHTA and CDR2 FQGNSA. The CDR3 is made up of 15 amino acids. CDR3 region: CASSRSGVTNEKLFF. The CDR3 coding sequence is TGTGCCAGCAGCCGTAGCGGCGTGACTAATGAAAAACTGTTTTTT.

In its sample, this clonotype was seen many times. Here the CDR3 DNA reads TGTGCCAGCAGCCCACAGACAGCTGAAGCTTTCTTT. Residues: CASSPQTAEAFF. The V call is TRBV11-2, the J call TRBJ1-1; possibly TRBD1 for D (5 bases). CDR1 is SGHAT and CDR2 is FQNNGV in the germline V gene. Trimming took 5 bases from V and 6 from J, leaving 10 bases between them. This CDR3 spans 12 amino acids.

The sample holds many counts of this clonotype. The chain carries TRBV24-1 and TRBJ2-7; D is possibly TRBD1 (5 bases). The CDR3 runs to 13 residues. Trimming pared 3 bases from V and 6 bases from J, leaving 11 bases between. Germline CDR1 is KGHDR and CDR2 is SFDVKD. The CDR3 DNA reads TGTGCCACCAGTGATAATGACAGAATCGAGCAGTACTTC. Translation: CATSDNDRIEQYF.

This clonotype came up many times. The chain combines TRBV19 with TRBJ2-3, with 10 bases matching TRBD1. The CDR3 totals 16 residues. The V segment lost 4 bases and the J segment 4 bases; nucleotides outside the gene matches: 8. The germline CDR1 and CDR2 sequences are LNHDA and SQIVND (reference sequence). The CDR3 sequence: CASSTLEGTGADTQYF. The CDR3 DNA sequence: TGTGCCAGTAGTACTCTCGAAGGGACAGGGGCAGATACGCAGTATTTT.

This clonotype appeared many times. This chain links TRBV9 with TRBJ1-1; no clear D gene. The length of the CDR3 is 15 residues. Trimming took 3 bases from V and 0 from J, leaving 12 bases between them. The germline V gene encodes CDR1 SGDLS and CDR2 YYNGEE. CDR3 sequence (DNA): TGTGCCAGCAGCGCCACCGGACGGATGAACACTGAAGCTTTCTTT. Its protein product is CASSATGRMNTEAFF.

In its sample, this clonotype is medium-sized. The gene calls are TRBV12-3 or TRBV12-4 and TRBJ1-4; the D is unclear. The CDR3 has 13 residues. V dropped 6 bases and J dropped 4 bases, with 9 bases sitting between them. CDR3 DNA: TGTGCCAGCAGCTCAGGCCTTAATGAAAAACTGTTTTTT. Amino acid sequence: CASSSGLNEKLFF.

The sample holds a few counts of this clonotype. V gene TRBV28 combines with J gene TRBJ2-1; D uncertain. This CDR3 has 14 amino acids. In germline, CDR1 is MDHEN, CDR2 SYDVKM. V shed 3 bases and J shed 0 bases, with 6 bases lying between them. The CDR3 region is CASSFDISYNEQFF. As DNA, the CDR3 is TGTGCCAGCAGTTTCGACATCTCCTACAATGAGCAGTTCTTC.

This clonotype was counted ten times or more. The V gene is TRBV7-6, the J gene TRBJ1-1; D not certain. Germline V lookup: CDR1 SGHVS, CDR2 FNYEAQ. The length of the CDR3 is 13 residues. Trimming took off 5 bases at V and 7 bases at J, with 14 bases between the two ends. The DNA of the CDR3 is TGTGCCAGCAGCCAATATACAGCGGGTGAAGCTTTCTTT. It encodes CASSQYTAGEAFF.

This clonotype appeared many times. The chain uses TRBV14 and TRBJ1-3, with 8 positions matching TRBD1. Looked up from germline, CDR1 is SGHDN and CDR2 is FVKESK. V was clipped by 5 bases and J by 3 bases; unmatched bases: 6. The length of the CDR3 is 15 residues. The CDR3: CASSGRDRHGNTIYF. The CDR3 coding sequence is TGTGCCAGCAGCGGCCGGGACAGGCATGGAAACACCATATATTTT.

The genes are TRBV12-3 or TRBV12-4 and TRBJ2-5, with 10 bases identical to TRBD2. This CDR3 is 15 amino acids long. Germline trimming cut 6 bases from V and 0 bases from J; bases unmatched to any gene: 4. The CDR3 bases are TGTGCCAGCAGGCCGGGGACTAGCGACCAAGAGACCCAGTACTTC. This gives the protein CASRPGTSDQETQYF.

This clonotype was recorded many times. The V and J genes are TRBV2 and TRBJ1-1, with D perhaps TRBD1 (5 bases). V lost 6 bases to trimming and J lost 1 base, with 12 bases between them. There are 14 residues in the CDR3. Germline CDR1 and CDR2: SNHLY and FYNNEI. The CDR3 DNA sequence: TGTGCCAGCAGGGTAATGGGGGGGAACACTGAAGCTTTCTTT. Its protein is CASRVMGGNTEAFF.

In this sample, this clonotype turned up many times. The chain links TRBV5-1 to TRBJ1-4; D unresolved. CDR1 SGHRS and CDR2 YFSETQ come from the germline V gene. Deletions cut 0 bases from V and 5 bases from J, with 11 bases between. This CDR3 comprises 15 residues. The CDR3 protein is CASSLVPLGNEKLFF. The CDR3 DNA follows: TGCGCCAGCAGCTTGGTTCCCCTTGGGAATGAAAAACTGTTTTTT.

At least ten counts were recorded for this clonotype. The chain links TRBV25-1 to TRBJ1-6; 8 positions agree with TRBD1. J gave up 10 bases and V 5 bases, and 10 bases lay outside the gene matches. CDR1 MGHDK and CDR2 SYGVNS come from the germline V gene. The CDR3 is 15 amino acids. In DNA, the CDR3 is TGTGCCAGCAGTCTTGGAACAGGGGGGGCCTCACCCCTCCACTTT. This sequence encodes CASSLGTGGASPLHF.

This clonotype appeared many times. At one of its ends the junction is not consistent with the germline gene, which may arise from a read error. The chain combines TRBV3-1 with TRBJ2-5; a possible D gene is TRBD2 (5 bases). This CDR3 has 14 residues. Germline values: CDR1 LGHDT, CDR2 YNNKEL (reference sequence). In DNA, the CDR3 is TGTGCCAGCAGACAAGATACTAGTTCAGAGACCCAGTACTTC. Residues: CASRQDTSSETQYF.

CDR3 region: CSVEGSGDRLYLDTQYF. The CDR3 nucleotides are TGCAGCGTTGAAGGTTCGGGGGACAGGCTTTACTTGGATACGCAGTATTTT. V and J are TRBV29-1 and TRBJ2-3; 8 bases are a match to TRBD1. Trimming cost V 1 base and J 6 bases; bases outside gene matches: 15. Per germline, CDR1 SQVTM and CDR2 ANQGSEA. The CDR3 contains 17 residues.

In this sample, this clonotype turned up a few times. This sequence joins TRBV19 and TRBJ2-5; D not certain. V was pared by 8 bases and J by 5 bases, with 9 bases between. Per the germline V gene, CDR1 is LNHDA and CDR2 is SQIVND (reference sequence). This CDR3 comprises 11 residues. The CDR3 region is CASRREETQYF. The CDR3, as DNA: TGTGCCAGTCGTAGAGAGGAGACCCAGTACTTC.

This clonotype was counted ten times or more. The V call is TRBV5-1, the J call TRBJ2-5; 7 nucleotides agree with TRBD1. The V gene's germline CDR1 is SGHRS and CDR2 YFSETQ. The CDR3 sequence is 14 residues long. Trimming at V came to 4 bases and at J to 2 bases, leaving 5 bases not matched to a gene. The CDR3 bases are TGCGCCAGCAGCCAGGGACAGTTACAAGAGACCCAGTACTTC. It specifies CASSQGQLQETQYF.

The sample holds many counts of this clonotype. The chain carries TRBV27 and TRBJ2-3, with a possible D match to TRBD2 (6 bases). Trimming cost V 6 bases and J 4 bases, with 23 bases left between them. Germline assignment: CDR1 MNHEY and CDR2 SMNVEV (reference sequence). The CDR3 is 17 amino acids. The CDR3 region has the DNA TGTGCCAGCAGCCTTGTAACGCCGGGTTGGGAGGCAGATACGCAGTATTTT. This translates into CASSLVTPGWEADTQYF.

The chain has TRBV29-1 and TRBJ2-2, with D possibly matching TRBD1 (5 bases). The CDR3 has 13 residues. V was pared by 3 bases and J by 5 bases, with 10 bases between. The germline CDR1 and CDR2 sequences are SQVTM and ANQGSEA. The CDR3 spells CSVDRVRTGELFF. In nucleotides, the CDR3 is TGCAGCGTTGACAGGGTCCGGACCGGGGAGCTGTTTTTT.

This clonotype was counted ten times or more. J is TRBJ2-1 and V is TRBV9; a weak D match, TRBD2 (6 bases). The ends were cut back, 0 bases at V and 4 bases at J, with 11 bases in the middle. CDR3 length: 15 residues. Germline loops: CDR1 SGDLS, CDR2 YYNGEE. The chain's CDR3 is CASSVVAGIYNEQFF. The CDR3 DNA reads as TGTGCCAGCAGCGTAGTTGCGGGGATATACAATGAGCAGTTCTTC.

This clonotype has a count of ten or more. The rearrangement uses TRBV15 and TRBJ2-7, with D uncertain. Trimming took off 3 bases at V and 3 bases at J, with 12 bases between the two ends. The CDR3 spans 14 residues. CDR1 and CDR2 (germline): LNHNV, YYDKDF (reference sequence). The DNA for the CDR3 is TGTGCCACCAGCAGGGCAGGACCACTCTACGAGCAGTACTTC. Residues: CATSRAGPLYEQYF. Supplemented by reference TRBV15 and TRBJ2-7, the full variable domain reads DAMVIQNPRYQVTQFGKPVTLSCSQTLNHNVMYWYQQKSSQAPKLLFHYYDKDFNNEADTPDNFQSRRPNTSFCFLDIRSPGLGDTAMYLCATSRAGPLYEQYFGPGTRLTVT.

This clonotype was seen ten or more times. The chain links TRBV12-3 or TRBV12-4 to TRBJ1-5; the D is unclear. V gave up 3 bases and J gave up 9 bases, with 15 bases separating them. CDR3 length: 14 amino acids. The CDR3 region has the DNA TGTGCCAGCAGTTTCAGTCTCGGTCAAGGGCCCCAGCATTTT. This encodes CASSFSLGQGPQHF.

This clonotype has ten or more counts. The chain joins TRBV5-1 to TRBJ2-3; TRBD1 matches at 9 bases. The CDR3 covers 15 residues. After removal of 2 bases from V and 1 base from J, the junction contained 2 bases not matched to a gene. Looked up from germline, CDR1 is SGHRS and CDR2 is YFSETQ. CDR3 DNA sequence: TGCGCCAGCAGCTTACGGACAGGGGGCACAGATACGCAGTATTTT. It is translated as CASSLRTGGTDTQYF. Full variable domain (remainder filled in from reference TRBV5-1 and TRBJ2-3): KAGVTQTPRYLIKTRGQQVTLSCSPISGHRSVSWYQQTPGQGLQFLFEYFSETQRNKGNFPGRFSGRQFSNSRSEMNVSTLELGDSALYLCASSLRTGGTDTQYFGPGTRLTVL.

This clonotype was seen many times. The chain is built from TRBV6-2 or TRBV6-3 and TRBJ2-3; D unresolved. V lost 5 bases, J lost 4 bases, and 16 bases lay in between. CDR1 and CDR2 (germline): MNHEY, SVGEGT. The CDR3 spans 15 residues. The CDR3 loop reads CASSDPGSVADTQYF. CDR3 nucleotide sequence: TGTGCCAGCAGTGATCCGGGCTCAGTGGCAGATACGCAGTATTTT.